This T cell receptor beta chain comes out of a study of blood T cell repertoires in COVID-19. All enrollees were roughly 18 to 89 years old and from roughly 26 US areas. Recovered participants had two consecutive negative NP/OP PCR tests, healthcare professional clearance, or symptom resolution. Original methodology: Reference gene primer amplification gave estimated nucleated cell counts. The protocol was immunoSEQ multiplex PCR, while the TCRdb copy is restricted to in-frame clones and leaves out a portion. That table furnishes V, J and clone size, whereas the DNA furnished D and trimming. Counted here are fewer than 350,000 clones, 75% to 90% occurring once; the ten biggest clones make up 1.5% to 2%. The CDR3 has 15 amino acids. V was cut by 4 bases and J by 5 bases, with 18 bases left in between. CDR1 and CDR2 from the germline V gene are SGDLS and YYNGEE.

Sequencing used PBMCs or T cells enriched from blood (not recorded which). The receptor was isolated from a middle-aged woman who had recovered from COVID-19. The chain is built from TRBV9 and TRBJ2-5, with a tentative D call TRBD2 (5 bases). CDR3 nucleotide sequence: TGTGCCAGCAGCAGGAAACCGGACTTAGGGGAGACCCAGTACTTC. This encodes CASSRKPDLGETQYF.